This T cell receptor (beta chain) stems from a study of PD-L1 blockade in urothelial cancer. Trimming pared 2 bases from V and 0 bases from J, leaving 3 bases between. Germline V lookup: CDR1 SGHRS, CDR2 YFSETQ. The CDR3 has 13 residues. Described time point: pretreatment peripheral blood. Measured with immunoSEQ multiplex PCR; TCRdb has only the in-frame clones, and not every one. The sample has 50,000 or so clones; around 80% are singletons. The receptor was isolated from a man in his 70s with urothelial cancer. This chain uses TRBV5-1 with TRBJ1-5; D is uncertain. Material: PBMCs, obtained around atezolizumab (anti-PD-L1) treatment. The CDR3 DNA reads as TGCGCCAGCAGCTTCAGTAGCAATCAGCCCCAGCATTTT. It codes for CASSFSSNQPQHF.